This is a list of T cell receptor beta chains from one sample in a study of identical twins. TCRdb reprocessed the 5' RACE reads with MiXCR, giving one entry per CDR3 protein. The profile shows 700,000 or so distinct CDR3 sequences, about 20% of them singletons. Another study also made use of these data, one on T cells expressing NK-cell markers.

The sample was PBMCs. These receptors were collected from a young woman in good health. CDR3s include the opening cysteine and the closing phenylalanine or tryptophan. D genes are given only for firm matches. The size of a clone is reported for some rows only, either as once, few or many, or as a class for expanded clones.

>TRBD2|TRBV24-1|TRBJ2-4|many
TGTGCCACCAGTGATCAGCGGGGCCCCGGGGACATTCAGTACTTC
CATSDQRGPGDIQYF
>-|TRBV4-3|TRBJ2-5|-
TGCGCCAGCAGCCAAGTAGACAGCCCACAAGAGACCCAGTACTTC
CASSQVDSPQETQYF
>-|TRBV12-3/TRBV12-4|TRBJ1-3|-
TGTGCCAGCAGTTTCGGGTCCCATACAGGAAACACCATATATTTT
CASSFGSHTGNTIYF
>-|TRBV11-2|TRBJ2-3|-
TGTGCCAGCAGCTCTCCACACCGACCAGATACGCAGTATTTT
CASSSPHRPDTQYF
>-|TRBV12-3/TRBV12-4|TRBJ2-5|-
TGTGCCAGCAGTTTAGCGGCCAAAAAGGGGACCCAGTACTTC
CASSLAAKKGTQYF
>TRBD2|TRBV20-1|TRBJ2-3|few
TGCAGTGCTATCGGGAGGAGCCGGGCAGATACGCAGTATTTT
CSAIGRSRADTQYF
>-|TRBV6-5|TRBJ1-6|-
TGTGCCAGCAGTTATTGGGGGCCTAATTCACCCCTCCACTTT
CASSYWGPNSPLHF
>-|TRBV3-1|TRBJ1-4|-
TGTGCCAGCAGCCAAGTGCTTCCGCAGGGCGGTCCACAAAAACTGTTTTTT
CASSQVLPQGGPQKLFF
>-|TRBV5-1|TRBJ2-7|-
TGCGCCAGCAGCACCCTAGGGGCCTACGAGCAGTACTTC
CASSTLGAYEQYF
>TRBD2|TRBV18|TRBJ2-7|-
TGTGCCAGCTCACCCACTAGCGGGGCCGCTTACGAGCAGTACTTC
CASSPTSGAAYEQYF
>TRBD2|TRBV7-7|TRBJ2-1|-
TGTGCTAGCAGCGCTAGCGGGGGGGCTCGGGGTGAGCAGTTCTTC
CASSASGGARGEQFF
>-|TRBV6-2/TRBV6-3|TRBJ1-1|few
TGTGCCAGCGATCGGGGAAACACTGAAGCTTTCTTT
CASDRGNTEAFF
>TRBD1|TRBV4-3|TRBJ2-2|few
TGCGCCAGCAGCCCCCTCGGACAGGTCCCTGCCGGGGAGCTGTTTTTT
CASSPLGQVPAGELFF
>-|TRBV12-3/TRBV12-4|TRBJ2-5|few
TGTGCCAGCACTATCAAAGAGACCCAGTACTTC
CASTIKETQYF
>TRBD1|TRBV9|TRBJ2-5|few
TGTGCCAGCAGCGGGAACAGGGGAGAGACCCAGTACTTC
CASSGNRGETQYF
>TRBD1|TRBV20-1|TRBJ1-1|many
TGCAGTGCTCGTAGAACCAGGGGGGAGACTGAAGCTTTCTTT
CSARRTRGETEAFF
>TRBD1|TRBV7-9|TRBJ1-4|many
TGTGCCAGCAGGCCAGGGGGCCAGGAAAAACTGTTTTTT
CASRPGGQEKLFF
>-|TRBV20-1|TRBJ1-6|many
TGCAGTGCCAGAGAAGGGACGGGGGGTTCACCCCTCCACTTT
CSAREGTGGSPLHF
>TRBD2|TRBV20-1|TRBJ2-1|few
TGCAGTGCTAGAGGGTTCGGGACTAGCGCTTACAATGAGCAGTTCTTC
CSARGFGTSAYNEQFF
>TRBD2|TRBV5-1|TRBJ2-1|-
TGCGCCAGCAGCTTGTCGGGGCGGGAGTCCTACAATGAGCAGTTCTTC
CASSLSGRESYNEQFF